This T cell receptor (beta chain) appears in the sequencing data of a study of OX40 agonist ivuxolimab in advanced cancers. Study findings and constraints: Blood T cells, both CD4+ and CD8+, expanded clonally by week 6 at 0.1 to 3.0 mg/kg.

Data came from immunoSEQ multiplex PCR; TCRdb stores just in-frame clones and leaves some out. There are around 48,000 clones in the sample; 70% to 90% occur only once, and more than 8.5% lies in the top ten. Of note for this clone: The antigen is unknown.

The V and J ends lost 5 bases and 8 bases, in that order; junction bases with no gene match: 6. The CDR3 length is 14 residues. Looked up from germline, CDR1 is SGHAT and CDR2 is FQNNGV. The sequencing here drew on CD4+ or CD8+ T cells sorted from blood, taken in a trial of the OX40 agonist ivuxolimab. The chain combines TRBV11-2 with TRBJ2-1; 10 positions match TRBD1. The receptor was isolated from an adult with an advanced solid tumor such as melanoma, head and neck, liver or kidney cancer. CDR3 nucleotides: TGTGCCAGCAGCCGGGACAGGGGATCCGATGAGCAGTTCTTC. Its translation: CASSRDRGSDEQFF.